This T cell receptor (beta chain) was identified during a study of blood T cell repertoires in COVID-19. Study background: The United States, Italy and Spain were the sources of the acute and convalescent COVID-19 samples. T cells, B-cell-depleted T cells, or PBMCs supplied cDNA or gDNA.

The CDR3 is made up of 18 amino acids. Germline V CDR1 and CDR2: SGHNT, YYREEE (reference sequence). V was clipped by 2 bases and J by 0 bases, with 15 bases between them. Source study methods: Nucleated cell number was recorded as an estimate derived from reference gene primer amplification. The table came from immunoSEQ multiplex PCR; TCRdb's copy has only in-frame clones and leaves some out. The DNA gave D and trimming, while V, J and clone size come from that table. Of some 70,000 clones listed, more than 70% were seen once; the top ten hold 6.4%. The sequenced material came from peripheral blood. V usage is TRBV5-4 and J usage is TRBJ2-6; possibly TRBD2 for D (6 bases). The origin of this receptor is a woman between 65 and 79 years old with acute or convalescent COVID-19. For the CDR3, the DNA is TGTGCCAGCAGCTTAGGCGGGGCCCTTATCTCTGGGGCCAACGTCCTGACTTTC. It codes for CASSLGGALISGANVLTF.